This T cell receptor (beta chain) was obtained from a study of OX40 agonist ivuxolimab in advanced cancers. The wider study: Six ivuxolimab dose levels, 0.01 to 10 mg/kg, were given intravenously every 2 weeks. Three patients showed partial responses: one hepatocellular carcinoma and two cutaneous melanoma cases.

Study-wide results and caveats: Among the lowest peripheral clonal expansion occurred in 0.1-3.0 mg/kg partial responders.

From germline, CDR1 is SGHRS and CDR2 YFSETQ. The CDR3 contains 16 residues. V lost 3 bases and J lost 4; bases outside the gene matches: 7. Some clones are missing from TCRdb's copy, which holds only in-frame ones; the method was immunoSEQ multiplex PCR. The sample holds about 48,000 clones, around nine tenths seen once. This clone was observed a single time. Its antigen remains unknown. If patients had autoimmune disease history or systemic immunosuppression, they were excluded. Sequencing was performed on CD4+ or CD8+ T cells sorted from blood, taken in a trial of the OX40 agonist ivuxolimab. The rearrangement joins TRBV5-1 to TRBJ2-6; TRBD1 matches at 7 bases. This receptor was identified in an adult with an advanced solid tumor such as melanoma, head and neck, liver or kidney cancer. CDR3: CASSSLGQSGANVLTF. For the CDR3, the DNA is TGCGCCAGCAGCTCGTTGGGACAGTCCGGGGCCAACGTCCTGACTTTC.